One and the same sample provided the 13 T cell receptor beta chains below, sequenced in a study of blood T cell repertoires in COVID-19. Produced via immunoSEQ multiplex PCR; TCRdb's table is partial and in-frame only. The sample gives around 330,000 clones, roughly 86% of which show up once; just under 9% is in the top ten. The sequenced sample was PBMCs or T cells enriched from blood (not recorded which). These receptors came from a woman younger than 30 who had recovered from COVID-19.

The rearrangement uses TRBV6-6 and TRBJ1-4; TRBD1 might be the D (6 bases). The CDR3 is made up of 15 amino acids. V lost 2 bases to trimming and J lost 4 bases, with 11 bases between them. The germline V gene encodes CDR1 MNHNY and CDR2 SVGAGI (reference sequence). Written as DNA, the CDR3 is TGTGCCAGCAGTTACAGGACAGACTTTAATGAAAAACTGTTTTTT. Amino acid sequence: CASSYRTDFNEKLFF.

The chain has TRBV6-2 or TRBV6-3 and TRBJ2-7; a weak D match, TRBD2 (6 bases). CDR1 and CDR2 (germline): MNHEY, SVGEGT. The CDR3 totals 14 residues. Trimming removed 4 bases from V and 2 bases from J, with 12 bases in between. In nucleotides, the CDR3 is TGTGCCAGCAGTTCATGGGGGGTAACCTACGAGCAGTACTTC. Translating gives CASSSWGVTYEQYF.

This clone has only a few counts. The genes are TRBV5-6 and TRBJ1-6; D is perhaps TRBD1 (6 bases). The CDR3 is made up of 15 amino acids. Deletions cut 0 bases from V and 7 bases from J, with 11 bases between. Germline loops: CDR1 SGHDT, CDR2 YYEEEE. The DNA of the CDR3 is TGTGCCAGCAGCTTGGGGGCGCAGGGGAATTCACCCCTCCACTTT. This codes for CASSLGAQGNSPLHF.

The V gene is TRBV21-1, the J gene TRBJ2-1; TRBD2 is the table's D call, not checked against the DNA. TRBV21-1 is flagged as a pseudogene. This CDR3 contains 17 residues. The CDR3 is CASSKGTSGASYNEQFF. CDR3 DNA sequence: TGTGCCAGCAGCAAAGGGACTAGCGGAGCCTCTTACAATGAGCAGTTCTTC.

J is TRBJ2-5 and V is TRBV18, with a weak D call TRBD2 (5 bases). CDR1 and CDR2 (germline): KGHSH, LQKENI. Trimming cost V 2 bases and J 7 bases, with 20 bases left between them. This CDR3 is built from 16 residues. The CDR3 DNA reads as TGTGCCAGCTCACCAGAGGGTCCAGGCTCCGGCGGGACCCAGTACTTC. As protein: CASSPEGPGSGGTQYF.

This clone was recorded only once. The chain couples TRBV5-1 to TRBJ1-1; 11 bases are shared with TRBD1. Germline V gives CDR1 SGHRS, CDR2 YFSETQ. Germline trimming cut 3 bases from V and 8 bases from J; bases unmatched to any gene: 3. The CDR3 runs 13 residues. CDR3 loop: CASSYWTGGEAFF. CDR3 sequence (DNA): TGCGCCAGCAGCTACTGGACAGGGGGCGAAGCTTTCTTT.

The chain carries TRBV7-9 and TRBJ1-2, with a weak D call TRBD1 (6 bases). CDR1 is SEHNR, CDR2 FQNEAQ, per germline (reference sequence). The ends were cut back, 1 base at V and 0 bases at J, with 9 bases in the middle. The CDR3 spans 15 residues. This CDR3 is CASSLDRVSNYGYTF. CDR3 DNA sequence: TGTGCCAGCAGCTTAGACAGGGTTTCTAACTATGGCTACACCTTC.

V gene TRBV28 combines with J gene TRBJ2-2; TRBD1 is a possible D gene (6 bases). V lost 5 bases to trimming and J lost 1 base, with 11 bases between them. The germline V gene has CDR1 MDHEN and CDR2 SYDVKM. The CDR3 is 15 residues long. The CDR3 bases are TGTGCCAGCAGTGCATTGGACAGGAACACCGGGGAGCTGTTTTTT. Protein sequence: CASSALDRNTGELFF.

The V and J genes are TRBV28 and TRBJ1-1; D gene unclear. Looked up from germline, CDR1 is MDHEN and CDR2 is SYDVKM. V was cut by 6 bases and J by 3 bases, with 8 bases left in between. The CDR3 loop spans 12 amino acids. CDR3 region: CASSDTYTEAFF. Here the CDR3 DNA reads TGTGCCAGCAGCGACACTTACACTGAAGCTTTCTTT. Complete variable domain (other parts from reference TRBV28 and TRBJ1-1): DVKVTQSSRYLVKRTGEKVFLECVQDMDHENMFWYRQDPGLGLRLIYFSYDVKMKEKGDIPEGYSVSREKKERFSLILESASTNQTSMYLCASSDTYTEAFFGQGTRLTVV.

This chain joins TRBV4-2 and TRBJ2-5; 7 nucleotides line up with TRBD2. After removal of 2 bases from V and 2 bases from J, the junction contained 8 bases not matched to a gene. Germline V CDR1 and CDR2: LGHNA, YNFKEQ. CDR3 length equals 16 residues. CDR3 in DNA: TGTGCCAGCAGCCAATTAACTAACGGGGGGCAAGAGACCCAGTACTTC. Its protein product is CASSQLTNGGQETQYF.

The chain joins TRBV5-1 to TRBJ2-7, with D possibly being TRBD1 (6 bases). This CDR3 is built from 15 residues. Germline V CDR1 and CDR2: SGHRS, YFSETQ. The V and J ends lost 5 bases and 2 bases respectively, with 17 bases between them. The CDR3 reads CASSFTTGLTYEQYF. The DNA for the CDR3 is TGCGCCAGCAGTTTCACTACAGGGCTGACCTACGAGCAGTACTTC. Full variable domain (outside the CDR3, taken from reference TRBV5-1 and TRBJ2-7): KAGVTQTPRYLIKTRGQQVTLSCSPISGHRSVSWYQQTPGQGLQFLFEYFSETQRNKGNFPGRFSGRQFSNSRSEMNVSTLELGDSALYLCASSFTTGLTYEQYFGPGTRLTVT.

The rearrangement links TRBV5-1 to TRBJ1-1; D is unclear. CDR3 length equals 14 residues. The V gene lost 0 bases and the J gene lost 4 bases, with 10 bases spanning the gap. Germline CDR1 SGHRS, CDR2 YFSETQ. The CDR3 protein is CASSLDSGSTEAFF. CDR3 in DNA: TGCGCCAGCAGCTTGGACTCTGGGAGCACTGAAGCTTTCTTT. The entire variable domain, with the rest obtained from reference TRBV5-1 and TRBJ1-1, is as follows: KAGVTQTPRYLIKTRGQQVTLSCSPISGHRSVSWYQQTPGQGLQFLFEYFSETQRNKGNFPGRFSGRQFSNSRSEMNVSTLELGDSALYLCASSLDSGSTEAFFGQGTRLTVV.

The chain has TRBV10-3 and TRBJ2-7; D might be TRBD2 (6 bases). Trimming stripped 9 bases from V and 1 base from J, with 16 bases between. There are 14 residues in the CDR3. The V gene's germline CDR1 is ENHRY and CDR2 SYGVKD. This CDR3 reads CAIARDSPSYEQYF. DNA for the CDR3: TGTGCCATTGCTAGGGACTCACCATCCTACGAGCAGTACTTC.